This entry features one T cell receptor (beta chain) sequence. Sample-barcoded 5' priming and a J-beta primer mix drove a second PCR of 7 to 11 cycles. TCRdb processed the 5' RACE reads anew with MiXCR; each CDR3 protein has one entry. The repertoire holds fewer than 2,000,000 distinct CDR3 sequences, with more than 35% as singletons. The sample comes from a study of blood T cells in healthy people across ages. Germline loops: CDR1 ENHRY, CDR2 SYGVKD. V was cut by 6 bases and J by 2 bases, with 12 bases left in between. The length of the CDR3 is 14 residues. The sample taken for sequencing was blood. This chain links TRBV10-3 with TRBJ2-3; possibly TRBD1 for D (6 bases). The clonotype was recovered from a human donor in good health. The CDR3 coding sequence is TGTGCCATCAGCTTGACAGGATCCACAGATACGCAGTATTTT. The encoded protein is CAISLTGSTDTQYF.